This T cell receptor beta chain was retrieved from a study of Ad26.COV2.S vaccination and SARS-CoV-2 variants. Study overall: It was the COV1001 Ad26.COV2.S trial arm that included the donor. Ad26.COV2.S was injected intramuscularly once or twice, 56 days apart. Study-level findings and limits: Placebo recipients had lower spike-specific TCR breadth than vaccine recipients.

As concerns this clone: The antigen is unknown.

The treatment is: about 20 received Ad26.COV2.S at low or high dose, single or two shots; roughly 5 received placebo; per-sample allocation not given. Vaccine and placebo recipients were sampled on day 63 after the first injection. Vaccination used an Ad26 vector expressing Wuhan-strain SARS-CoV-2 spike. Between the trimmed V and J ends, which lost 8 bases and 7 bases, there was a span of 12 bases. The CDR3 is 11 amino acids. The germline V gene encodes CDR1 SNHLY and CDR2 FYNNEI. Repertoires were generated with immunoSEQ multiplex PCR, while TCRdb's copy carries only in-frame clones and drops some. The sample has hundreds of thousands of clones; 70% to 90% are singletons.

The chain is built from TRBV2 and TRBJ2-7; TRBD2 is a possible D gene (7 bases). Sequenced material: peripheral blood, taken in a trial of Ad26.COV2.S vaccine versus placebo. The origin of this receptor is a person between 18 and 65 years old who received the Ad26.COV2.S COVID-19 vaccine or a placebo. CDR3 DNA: TGTGCCAGCGAGGGGGAGGGTGAGCAGTACTTC. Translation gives CASEGEGEQYF.